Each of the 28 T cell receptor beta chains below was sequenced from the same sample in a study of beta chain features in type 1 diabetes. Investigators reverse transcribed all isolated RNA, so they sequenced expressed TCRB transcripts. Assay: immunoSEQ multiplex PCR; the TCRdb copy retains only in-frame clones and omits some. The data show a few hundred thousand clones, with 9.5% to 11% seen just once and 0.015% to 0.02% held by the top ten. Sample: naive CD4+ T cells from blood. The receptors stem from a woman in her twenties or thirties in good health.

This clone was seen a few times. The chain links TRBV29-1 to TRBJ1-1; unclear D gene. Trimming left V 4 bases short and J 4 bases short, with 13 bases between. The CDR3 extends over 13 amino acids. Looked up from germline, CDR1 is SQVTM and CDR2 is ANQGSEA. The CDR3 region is CSVARVVATEAFF. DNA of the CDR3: TGCAGCGTTGCGAGGGTAGTGGCCACTGAAGCTTTCTTT.

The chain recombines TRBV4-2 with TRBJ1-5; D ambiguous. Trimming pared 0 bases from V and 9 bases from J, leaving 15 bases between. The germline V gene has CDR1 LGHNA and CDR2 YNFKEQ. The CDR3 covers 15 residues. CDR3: CASSQEFDGGRPQHF. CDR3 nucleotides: TGTGCCAGCAGCCAAGAATTTGACGGAGGGAGGCCCCAGCATTTT.

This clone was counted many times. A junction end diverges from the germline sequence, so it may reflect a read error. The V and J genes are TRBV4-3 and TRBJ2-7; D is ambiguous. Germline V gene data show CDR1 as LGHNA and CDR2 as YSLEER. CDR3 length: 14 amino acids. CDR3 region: CASSQGSYSHEQYF. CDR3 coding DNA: TGCGCCAGCAGCCAAGGTTCTTACTCCCACGAGCAGTACTTC.

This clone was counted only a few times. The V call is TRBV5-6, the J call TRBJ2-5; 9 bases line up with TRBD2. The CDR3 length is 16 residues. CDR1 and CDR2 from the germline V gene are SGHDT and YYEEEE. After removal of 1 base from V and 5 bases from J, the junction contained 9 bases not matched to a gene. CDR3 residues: CASSLYLREGVETQYF. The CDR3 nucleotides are TGTGCCAGCAGCTTGTATTTGCGGGAGGGCGTCGAGACCCAGTACTTC.

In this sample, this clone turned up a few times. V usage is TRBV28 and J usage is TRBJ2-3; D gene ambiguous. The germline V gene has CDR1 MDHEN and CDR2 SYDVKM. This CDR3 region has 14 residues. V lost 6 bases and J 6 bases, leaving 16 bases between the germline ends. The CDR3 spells CASRPPRVWDTQYF. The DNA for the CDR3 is TGTGCCAGCAGACCCCCTCGGGTCTGGGATACGCAGTATTTT. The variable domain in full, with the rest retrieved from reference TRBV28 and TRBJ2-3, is DVKVTQSSRYLVKRTGEKVFLECVQDMDHENMFWYRQDPGLGLRLIYFSYDVKMKEKGDIPEGYSVSREKKERFSLILESASTNQTSMYLCASRPPRVWDTQYFGPGTRLTVL.

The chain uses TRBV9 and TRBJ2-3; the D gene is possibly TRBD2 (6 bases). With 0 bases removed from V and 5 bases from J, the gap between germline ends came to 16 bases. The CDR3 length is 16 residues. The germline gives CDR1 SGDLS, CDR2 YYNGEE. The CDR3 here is CASSVETGVAGDTQYF. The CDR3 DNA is TGTGCCAGCAGCGTAGAAACGGGAGTGGCGGGAGATACGCAGTATTTT.

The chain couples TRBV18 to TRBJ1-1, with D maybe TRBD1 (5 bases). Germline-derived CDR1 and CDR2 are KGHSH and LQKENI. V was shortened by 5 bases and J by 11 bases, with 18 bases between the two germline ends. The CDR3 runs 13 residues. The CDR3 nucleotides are TGTGCCAGCTCATTCCAGGGCACCCATGGGGCTTTCTTT. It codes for CASSFQGTHGAFF.

For the CDR3, the DNA is TGCAGCGTGGGACAGGGTTCCTACGAGCAGTACTTC. This sequence encodes CSVGQGSYEQYF. The chain uses TRBV29-1 and TRBJ2-7; 9 bases agree with TRBD1. The germline V gene encodes CDR1 SQVTM and CDR2 ANQGSEA. V was pared by 6 bases and J by 1 base, with 1 base of the junction left unmatched. The CDR3 is 12 amino acids.

The CDR3 DNA reads TGTGCCAGCAGCCCACCAGGCGGGGGGGAAAATCAGCCCCAGCATTTT. It codes for CASSPPGGGENQPQHF. V and J are TRBV28 and TRBJ1-5; D is perhaps TRBD1 (5 bases). Per germline, CDR1 MDHEN and CDR2 SYDVKM. V was trimmed by 6 bases and J by 4 bases, leaving 19 bases between them. The CDR3 has 16 amino acids. Looking up the rest from reference TRBV28 and TRBJ1-5 gives the full variable domain: DVKVTQSSRYLVKRTGEKVFLECVQDMDHENMFWYRQDPGLGLRLIYFSYDVKMKEKGDIPEGYSVSREKKERFSLILESASTNQTSMYLCASSPPGGGENQPQHFGDGTRLSIL.

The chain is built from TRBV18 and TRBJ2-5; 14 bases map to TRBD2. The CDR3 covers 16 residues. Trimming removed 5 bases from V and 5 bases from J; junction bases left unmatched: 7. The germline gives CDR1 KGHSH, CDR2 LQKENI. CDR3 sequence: CASSSRLAGGMETQYF. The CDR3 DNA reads TGTGCCAGCTCATCGCGACTAGCGGGAGGGATGGAGACCCAGTACTTC.

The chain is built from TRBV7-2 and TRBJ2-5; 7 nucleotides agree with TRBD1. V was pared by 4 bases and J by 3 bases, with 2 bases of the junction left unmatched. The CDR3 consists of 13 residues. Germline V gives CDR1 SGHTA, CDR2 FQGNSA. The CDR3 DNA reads TGTGCCAGCAGCTACGACAGGGAAGAGACCCAGTACTTC. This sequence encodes CASSYDREETQYF.

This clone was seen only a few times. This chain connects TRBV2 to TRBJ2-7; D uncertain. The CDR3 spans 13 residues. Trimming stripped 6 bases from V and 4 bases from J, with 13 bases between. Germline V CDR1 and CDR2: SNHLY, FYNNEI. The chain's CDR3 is CASSPLSGYEQYF. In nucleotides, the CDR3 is TGTGCCAGCAGCCCGCTCTCGGGTTACGAGCAGTACTTC.

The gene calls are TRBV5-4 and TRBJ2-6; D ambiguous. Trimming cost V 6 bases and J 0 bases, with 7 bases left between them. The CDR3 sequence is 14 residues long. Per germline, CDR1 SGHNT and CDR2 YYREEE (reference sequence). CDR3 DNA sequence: TGTGCCAGCAAAGACAACTCTGGGGCCAACGTCCTGACTTTC. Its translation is CASKDNSGANVLTF.

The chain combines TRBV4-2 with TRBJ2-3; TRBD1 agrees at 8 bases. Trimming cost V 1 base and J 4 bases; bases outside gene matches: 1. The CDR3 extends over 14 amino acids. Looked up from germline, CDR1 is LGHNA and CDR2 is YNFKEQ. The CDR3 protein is CASSQGRGPDTQYF. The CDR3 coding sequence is TGTGCCAGCAGCCAAGGCAGGGGGCCAGATACGCAGTATTTT.

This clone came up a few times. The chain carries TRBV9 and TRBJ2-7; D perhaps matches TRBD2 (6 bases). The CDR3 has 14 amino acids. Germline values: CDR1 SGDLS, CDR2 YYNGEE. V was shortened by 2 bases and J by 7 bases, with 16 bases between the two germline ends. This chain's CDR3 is CASSVAGTAVEQYF. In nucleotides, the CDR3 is TGTGCCAGCAGCGTGGCCGGGACTGCCGTTGAGCAGTACTTC.

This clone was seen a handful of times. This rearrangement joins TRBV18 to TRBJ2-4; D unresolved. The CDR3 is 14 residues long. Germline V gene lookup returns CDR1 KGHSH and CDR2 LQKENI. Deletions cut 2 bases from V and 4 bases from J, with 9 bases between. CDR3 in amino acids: CASSPTELKNIQYF. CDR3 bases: TGTGCCAGCTCACCAACGGAACTAAAAAACATTCAGTACTTC.

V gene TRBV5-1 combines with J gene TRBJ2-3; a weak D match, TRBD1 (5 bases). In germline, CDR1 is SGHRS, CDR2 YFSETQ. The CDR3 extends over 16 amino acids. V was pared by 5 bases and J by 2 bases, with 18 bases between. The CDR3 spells CASRPRPGPDTDTQYF. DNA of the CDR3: TGCGCCAGCAGGCCCCGACCAGGGCCTGACACAGATACGCAGTATTTT.

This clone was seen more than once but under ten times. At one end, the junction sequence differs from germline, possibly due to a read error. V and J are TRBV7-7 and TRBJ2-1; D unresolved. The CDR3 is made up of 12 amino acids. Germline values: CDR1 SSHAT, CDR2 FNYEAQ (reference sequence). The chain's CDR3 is CASSPHYNEQFF. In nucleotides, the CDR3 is TGTGCTAGCAGCCCCCATTACAATGAGCAGTTCTTC.

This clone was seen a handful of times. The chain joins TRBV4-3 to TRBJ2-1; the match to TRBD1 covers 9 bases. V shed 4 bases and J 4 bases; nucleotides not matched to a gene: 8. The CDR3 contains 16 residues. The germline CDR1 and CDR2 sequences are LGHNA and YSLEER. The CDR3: CASSRGGTGLYNEQFF. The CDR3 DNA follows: TGCGCCAGCAGCCGGGGCGGGACAGGGTTATACAATGAGCAGTTCTTC.

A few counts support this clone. CDR3 nucleotides: TGTGCCAGCAGTTTAGCGACAGGGGGTTCGTCTGGGGCCAACGTCCTGACTTTC. This sequence encodes CASSLATGGSSGANVLTF. The chain carries TRBV27 and TRBJ2-6, with TRBD1 matching over 9 bases. V lost 2 bases and J lost 1; bases outside the gene matches: 6. The CDR3 spans 18 residues. Looked up from germline, CDR1 is MNHEY and CDR2 is SMNVEV (reference sequence).

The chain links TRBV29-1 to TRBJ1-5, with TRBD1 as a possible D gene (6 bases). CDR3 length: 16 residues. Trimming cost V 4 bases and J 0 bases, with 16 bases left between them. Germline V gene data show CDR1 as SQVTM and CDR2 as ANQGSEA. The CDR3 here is CSVVAGDGYSNQPQHF. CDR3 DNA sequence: TGCAGCGTTGTAGCAGGGGACGGATATAGCAATCAGCCCCAGCATTTT.

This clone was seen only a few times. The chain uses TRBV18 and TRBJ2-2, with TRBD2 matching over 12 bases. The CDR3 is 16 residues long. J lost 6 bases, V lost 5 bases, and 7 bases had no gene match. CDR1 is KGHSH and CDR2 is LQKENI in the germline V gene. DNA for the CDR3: TGTGCCAGCTCATCCCGACTAGCGGGAGACTCCGGGGAGCTGTTTTTT. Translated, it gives CASSSRLAGDSGELFF. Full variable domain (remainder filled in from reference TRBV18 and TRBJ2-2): NAGVMQNPRHLVRRRGQEARLRCSPMKGHSHVYWYRQLPEEGLKFMVYLQKENIIDESGMPKERFSAEFPKEGPSILRIQQVVRGDSAAYFCASSSRLAGDSGELFFGEGSRLTVL.

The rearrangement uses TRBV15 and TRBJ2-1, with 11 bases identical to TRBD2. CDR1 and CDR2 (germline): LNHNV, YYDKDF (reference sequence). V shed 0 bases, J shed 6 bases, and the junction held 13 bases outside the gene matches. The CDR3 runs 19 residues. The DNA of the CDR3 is TGTGCCACCAGCAGAGATCCCGGGACTAGCGGACTTTGGGCCAATGAGCAGTTCTTC. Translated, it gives CATSRDPGTSGLWANEQFF.

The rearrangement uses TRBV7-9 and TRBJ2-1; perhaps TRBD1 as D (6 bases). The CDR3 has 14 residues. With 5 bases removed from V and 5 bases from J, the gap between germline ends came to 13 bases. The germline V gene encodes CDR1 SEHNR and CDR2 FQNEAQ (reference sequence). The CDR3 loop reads CASSPRTAHNEQFF. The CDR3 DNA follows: TGTGCCAGCAGCCCAAGGACAGCTCACAATGAGCAGTTCTTC.

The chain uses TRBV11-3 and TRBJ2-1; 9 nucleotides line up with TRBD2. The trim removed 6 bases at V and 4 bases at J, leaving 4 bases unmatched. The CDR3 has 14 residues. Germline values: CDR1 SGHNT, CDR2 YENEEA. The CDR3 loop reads CASRRTSVYNEQFF. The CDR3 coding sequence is TGTGCCAGCAGACGGACTAGCGTATACAATGAGCAGTTCTTC. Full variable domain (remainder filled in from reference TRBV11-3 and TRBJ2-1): EAGVVQSPRYKIIEKKQPVAFWCNPISGHNTLYWYLQNLGQGPELLIRYENEEAVDDSQLPKDRFSAERLKGVDSTLKIQPAELGDSAVYLCASRRTSVYNEQFFGPGTRLTVL.

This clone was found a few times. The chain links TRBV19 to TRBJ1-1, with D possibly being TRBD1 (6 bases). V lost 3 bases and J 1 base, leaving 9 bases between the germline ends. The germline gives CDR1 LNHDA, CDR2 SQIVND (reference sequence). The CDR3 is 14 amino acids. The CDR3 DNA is TGTGCCAGTAGTATTCACAGGGCGAACACTGAAGCTTTCTTT. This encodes CASSIHRANTEAFF.

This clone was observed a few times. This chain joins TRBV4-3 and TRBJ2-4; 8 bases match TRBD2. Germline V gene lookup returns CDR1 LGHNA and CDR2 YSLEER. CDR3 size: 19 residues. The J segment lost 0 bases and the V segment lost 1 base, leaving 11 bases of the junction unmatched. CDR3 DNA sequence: TGCGCCAGCAGCCAAGGGGATCTTTCGCGGGGGGTAGCCAAAAACATTCAGTACTTC. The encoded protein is CASSQGDLSRGVAKNIQYF.

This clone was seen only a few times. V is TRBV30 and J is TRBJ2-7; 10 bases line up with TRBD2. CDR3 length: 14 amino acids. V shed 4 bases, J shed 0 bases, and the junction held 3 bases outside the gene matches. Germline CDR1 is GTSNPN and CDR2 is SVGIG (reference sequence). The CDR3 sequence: CAWKTSGYSYEQYF. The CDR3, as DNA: TGTGCCTGGAAGACTAGCGGGTACTCCTACGAGCAGTACTTC.